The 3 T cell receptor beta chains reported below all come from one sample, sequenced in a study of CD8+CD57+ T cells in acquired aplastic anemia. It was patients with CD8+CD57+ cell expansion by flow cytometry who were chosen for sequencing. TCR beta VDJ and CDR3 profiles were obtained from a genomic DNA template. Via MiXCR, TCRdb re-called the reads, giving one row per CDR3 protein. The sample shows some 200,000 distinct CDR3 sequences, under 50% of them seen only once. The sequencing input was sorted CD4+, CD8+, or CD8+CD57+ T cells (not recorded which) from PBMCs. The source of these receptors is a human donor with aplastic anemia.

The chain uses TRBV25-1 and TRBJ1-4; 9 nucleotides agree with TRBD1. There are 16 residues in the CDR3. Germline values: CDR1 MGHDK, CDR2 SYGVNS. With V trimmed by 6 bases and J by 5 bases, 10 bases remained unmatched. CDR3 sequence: CASSFAIGTGNEKLFF. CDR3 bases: TGTGCCAGCAGCTTTGCTATAGGGACAGGGAATGAAAAACTGTTTTTT. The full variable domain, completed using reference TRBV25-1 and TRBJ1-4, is EADIYQTPRYLVIGTGKKITLECSQTMGHDKMYWYQQDPGMELHLIHYSYGVNSTEKGDLSSESTVSRIRTEHFPLTLESARPSHTSQYLCASSFAIGTGNEKLFFGSGTQLSVL.

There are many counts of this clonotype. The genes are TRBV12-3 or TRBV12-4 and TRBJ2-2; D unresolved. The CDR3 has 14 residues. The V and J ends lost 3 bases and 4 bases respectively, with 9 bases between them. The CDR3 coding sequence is TGTGCCAGCAGTTTCGGGCAGGCCACCGGGGAGCTGTTTTTT. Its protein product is CASSFGQATGELFF.

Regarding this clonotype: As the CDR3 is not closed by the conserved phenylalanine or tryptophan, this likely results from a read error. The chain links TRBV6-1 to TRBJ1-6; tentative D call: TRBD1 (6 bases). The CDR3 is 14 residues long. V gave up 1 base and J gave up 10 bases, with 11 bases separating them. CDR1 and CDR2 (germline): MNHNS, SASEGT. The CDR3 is CASSEVAGDSPLHL. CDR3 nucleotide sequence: TGTGCCAGCAGTGAAGTGGCAGGGGACTCACCCCTCCACCTT.